The entry that follows covers one T cell receptor (beta chain) sequence. Its antigen remains unidentified. This sample was included in a study of OX40 agonist ivuxolimab in advanced cancers. Regarding the study as a whole: Some nonresponders also had low normalized T-cell clonal expansion. At doses 0.1 to 3.0 mg/kg, CD4+ and CD8+ clones expanded.

This CDR3 comprises 14 residues. Germline V gives CDR1 SGHNT, CDR2 YYREEE (reference sequence). V lost 3 bases and J lost 0, with 10 bases in between. Method: immunoSEQ multiplex PCR; TCRdb's copy keeps in-frame clones and lacks some. This sample has tens of thousands of clones, with roughly 86% found just once. The chain carries TRBV5-4 and TRBJ2-7; D is unresolved. Here the sequenced sample was CD4+ or CD8+ T cells sorted from blood, taken in a trial of the OX40 agonist ivuxolimab. The origin of this receptor is an adult with an advanced solid tumor such as melanoma, head and neck, liver or kidney cancer. In DNA form, the CDR3 reads TGTGCCAGCAGCTCAACAGACCCCTCCTACGAGCAGTACTTC. Translation: CASSSTDPSYEQYF.